This TCR beta chain came from a study of molecular identifiers for immune sequencing clone quantification. This clonotype was observed at least ten times. A single record per CDR3 protein comes from TCRdb applying MiXCR to the PCR reads. The repertoire includes about 500,000 distinct CDR3 sequences, 20% to 25% of them detected once, and more than 0.8% sits in the top ten. CDR3 length equals 14 residues. Deletions cut 3 bases from V and 0 bases from J, with 8 bases between. The rearrangement uses TRBV12-3 or TRBV12-4 and TRBJ2-5; TRBD2 is a possible D gene (5 bases). This clonotype was obtained from a human donor in good health. Some libraries in this study had Jurkat cell RNA spiked in. The sample was naive CD8+ T cells from blood, with Jurkat cell RNA spiked in. Indicated subset: FACS-sorted CD8+CD4-CCR7+CD45RA+ naive T cells. The CDR3 here is CASSFLRDQETQYF. CDR3 coding DNA: TGTGCCAGCAGTTTTCTGCGGGACCAAGAGACCCAGTACTTC.